This entry lists 12 T cell receptor beta chains sequenced from one sample in a study of T cell responses to AZD1222 COVID-19 vaccine. The method was immunoSEQ multiplex PCR; TCRdb's version includes in-frame clones alone and lacks a portion of them. This table holds 79,000 or so clones, 60% to 85% found once. Sequencing used peripheral blood, obtained 28 days after the second dose of the MenACWY control vaccine. The origin of the receptors is an adult who received the MenACWY meningococcal vaccine as a control.

The V gene is TRBV19, the J gene TRBJ1-5; unclear D gene. V dropped 5 bases and J dropped 3 bases, with 8 bases sitting between them. Germline-derived CDR1 and CDR2 are LNHDA and SQIVND (reference sequence). The CDR3 is 13 amino acids. CDR3 bases: TGTGCCAGTAGTCGGCATCACAATCAGCCCCAGCATTTT. Residues: CASSRHHNQPQHF.

V and J are TRBV7-9 and TRBJ1-1, with D perhaps matching TRBD1 (5 bases). The CDR3 consists of 16 residues. V lost 4 bases to trimming and J lost 6 bases, with 21 bases between them. Germline values: CDR1 SEHNR, CDR2 FQNEAQ (reference sequence). The CDR3 DNA follows: TGTGCCAGCAGCTCCCCGGCGCAGGGTCTTTGGGCTGAAGCTTTCTTT. Protein sequence: CASSSPAQGLWAEAFF.

This chain links TRBV2 with TRBJ2-7, with D perhaps assigned TRBD1 or TRBD2 (6 bases each). The V gene's germline CDR1 is SNHLY and CDR2 FYNNEI. The CDR3 covers 14 residues. The V end lost 5 bases, the J end lost 2 bases, and 13 bases lay between the germline ends. CDR3 sequence (DNA): TGTGCCAGCAGTCGGGGGACACCTGCCTACGAGCAGTACTTC. Amino acid sequence: CASSRGTPAYEQYF.

The rearrangement links TRBV5-1 to TRBJ1-2, with 9 bases that match TRBD1. CDR3 length: 15 amino acids. The trim removed 4 bases at V and 4 bases at J, leaving 8 bases unmatched. CDR1 SGHRS and CDR2 YFSETQ come from the germline V gene. The CDR3 spells CASSPQGQGIYGYTF. The CDR3 bases are TGCGCCAGCAGCCCCCAGGGACAGGGTATCTATGGCTACACCTTC.

The chain employs TRBV6-2 or TRBV6-3 and TRBJ2-1; 9 positions agree with TRBD1. Germline trimming cut 2 bases from V and 2 bases from J; bases unmatched to any gene: 4. From germline, CDR1 is MNHEY and CDR2 SVGEGT. This CDR3 region has 16 residues. The CDR3 bases are TGTGCCAGCAGTTACGCGACAGGGGGTGCCTACAATGAGCAGTTCTTC. It specifies CASSYATGGAYNEQFF.

The V gene is TRBV4-1, the J gene TRBJ2-3; 9 bases map to TRBD2. The trim removed 0 bases at V and 8 bases at J, leaving 9 bases unmatched. Germline loops: CDR1 MGHRA, CDR2 YSYEKL. The length of the CDR3 is 16 residues. The CDR3 spells CASSQDGAGGLGTQYF. As DNA, the CDR3 is TGCGCCAGCAGCCAAGACGGAGCGGGGGGACTGGGTACGCAGTATTTT.

The chain employs TRBV3-1 (or the pseudogene TRBV3-2) and TRBJ1-1, with D uncertain. Germline V gives CDR1 LGHDT, CDR2 YNNKEL (reference sequence). The CDR3 runs 14 residues. V was clipped by 3 bases and J by 4 bases, with 12 bases between them. The CDR3 is CASSQGSRGTEAFF. DNA for the CDR3: TGTGCCAGCAGCCAGGGCTCTCGGGGCACTGAAGCTTTCTTT.

The chain recombines TRBV6-5 with TRBJ1-5; D remains ambiguous. Germline CDR1 MNHEY, CDR2 SVGAGI. V was shortened by 5 bases and J by 5 bases, with 10 bases between the two germline ends. The CDR3 has 13 amino acids. The CDR3 sequence: CASSRKPYQPQHF. The CDR3 DNA is TGTGCCAGCAGTAGAAAACCTTATCAGCCCCAGCATTTT.

The sample holds one count of this clone. The chain combines TRBV2 with TRBJ1-2; 9 positions match TRBD1. CDR1 and CDR2 from the germline V gene are SNHLY and FYNNEI. There are 14 residues in the CDR3. V trimming: 6 bases; J trimming: 7 bases; junction bases outside the gene matches: 9. The CDR3 loop is CASRETGGKRGYTF. The CDR3 DNA reads as TGTGCCAGCAGGGAGACAGGGGGAAAACGTGGCTACACCTTC.

This clone was found a few times. The J gene is TRBJ2-1, the V gene TRBV4-3, with no clear D. CDR3 length: 13 residues. In germline, CDR1 is LGHNA, CDR2 YSLEER. V lost 0 bases and J 12 bases, leaving 12 bases between the germline ends. CDR3 region: CASSQEIQHGQFF. Written as DNA, the CDR3 is TGCGCCAGCAGCCAAGAGATACAGCACGGGCAGTTCTTC.

The chain joins TRBV6-5 to TRBJ2-1; 11 positions agree with TRBD2. J was trimmed by 11 bases and V by 5 bases; bases with no gene match: 5. CDR3 length equals 13 residues. The germline V gene encodes CDR1 MNHEY and CDR2 SVGAGI. CDR3 coding DNA: TGTGCCAGCAGTACTAGCGGGAGTAAGAAGCAGTTCTTC. Protein product: CASSTSGSKKQFF.

The V call is TRBV25-1, the J call TRBJ1-1; D perhaps matches TRBD1 (5 bases). With 7 bases removed from V and 4 bases from J, the gap between germline ends came to 13 bases. The CDR3 is 13 residues long. Per germline, CDR1 MGHDK and CDR2 SYGVNS. This CDR3 is CASTPKRGTEAFF. In DNA form, the CDR3 reads TGTGCCAGCACCCCCAAGAGGGGCACTGAAGCTTTCTTT. The variable domain in full, with the rest retrieved from reference TRBV25-1 and TRBJ1-1, is EADIYQTPRYLVIGTGKKITLECSQTMGHDKMYWYQQDPGMELHLIHYSYGVNSTEKGDLSSESTVSRIRTEHFPLTLESARPSHTSQYLCASTPKRGTEAFFGQGTRLTVV.